Listed below are T cell receptor beta chains from one sample, sequenced in a study of vaccination and CD4 T cells after COVID-19. Antigens of these TCRs are unknown. One entry per CDR3 protein results from TCRdb running MiXCR on the PCR reads. The sample includes over 13,000 distinct CDR3 sequences, roughly half of them seen just once. Sequencing was done on a sample of CD4+ T cells from blood, cultured in vitro. The receptor source for this set is a human donor who had recovered from COVID-19. CDR3s include the opening cysteine and the closing phenylalanine or tryptophan. A D gene is named only where the DNA matches it firmly. Not all rows give a size; the values are once, few, many and, for expanded clones, a class.

clone_size d_call j_call v_call cdr3_nt cdr3_aa
. TRBD2 TRBJ2-2 TRBV4-2 TGTGCCAGCAGCCCCGGACTAGCGGAGAACACCAGGGAGCTGTTTTTT CASSPGLAENTRELFF
few . TRBJ2-3 TRBV20-1 TGCAGTGCTAGAGATGCGCATACGCAGTATTTT CSARDAHTQYF
. TRBD1 TRBJ1-1 TRBV19 TGTGCCAGTAGTATGGGCGCGGACAGGGCGAACACTGAAGCTTTCTTT CASSMGADRANTEAFF
. . TRBJ1-6 TRBV12-3/TRBV12-4 TGTGCCAGCAGTTTTGGTACAGGGACCTCACCCCTCCACTTT CASSFGTGTSPLHF
. . TRBJ2-1 TRBV9 TGTGCCAGCCTCCTCCCCAGGGGGGCTCACGCCTACAATGAGCAGTTCTTC CASLLPRGAHAYNEQFF
few . TRBJ1-6 TRBV2 TGTGCCAGCAGTGACGCCCAGGAGGGAGTCACCCTCCACTTT CASSDAQEGVTLHF
few TRBD2 TRBJ2-4 TRBV20-1 TGCAGTGCTAGTCAGGGCGGGGGGGTCAACATTCAGTACTTC CSASQGGGVNIQYF
. . TRBJ2-7 TRBV6-1 TGTGCCAGCAGAGGACAGACCTACGAGCAGTACTTC CASRGQTYEQYF
few . TRBJ1-1 TRBV6-1 TGTGCCAGCAGCCGGGGGGATCTTAACACTGAAGCTTTCTTT CASSRGDLNTEAFF
. . TRBJ1-2 TRBV5-4 TGTGCCAGCAGCTCAGGGGCCTATGGCTACACCTTC CASSSGAYGYTF
. TRBD1 TRBJ2-7 TRBV7-3 TGTGCCAGCAGCTTAAGGCAGGGGGCCGAGCAGTACTTC CASSLRQGAEQYF
few TRBD1 TRBJ1-5 TRBV28 TGTGCCAGCAGCGTTGGGACAGGGATGAGCAATCAGCCCCAGCATTTT CASSVGTGMSNQPQHF
. . TRBJ2-4 TRBV25-1 TGTGCCAGCGTACAGGGTTACATTCAGTACTTC CASVQGYIQYF
. TRBD1 TRBJ2-5 TRBV6-1 TGTGCCAGCGGGGACAGCCACAGCTCGGAGACCCAGTACTTC CASGDSHSSETQYF
. TRBD1 TRBJ1-5 TRBV12-3/TRBV12-4 TGTGCCAGCAGAGCCTCCGGGACAGGGGGCAATCAGCCCCAGCATTTT CASRASGTGGNQPQHF
few . TRBJ1-1 TRBV27 TGTGCCAGCAGTTTATTTGGGGGGGGGGGCGACGCTTTCTTT CASSLFGGGGDAFF
. TRBD1 TRBJ1-3 TRBV7-2 TGTGCCAGCAGACGGGACAGGGGTTATTCTGGAAACACCATATATTTT CASRRDRGYSGNTIYF
few TRBD1 TRBJ1-2 TRBV7-8 TGTGCCAGCAGCTTGGGGGGACAGGGGGTTTTTAACTATGGCTACACCTTC CASSLGGQGVFNYGYTF
. . TRBJ2-6 TRBV11-3 TGTGCCAGCAGCTTAGTTTTTGGGGCTGGGGCCAACGTCCTGACTTTC CASSLVFGAGANVLTF
few . TRBJ1-1 TRBV20-1 TGCAGTGCTAGAGGCCCTTTGGGGGGCACTGAAGCTTTCTTT CSARGPLGGTEAFF
few . TRBJ1-1 TRBV20-1 TGCAGTGCTACTCAGGGTAACACTGAAGCTTTCTTT CSATQGNTEAFF
. . TRBJ1-1 TRBV6-1 TGTGCCAGCGGATATTCTCCCTTAAGGCAGGGAAACACTGAAGCTTTCTTT CASGYSPLRQGNTEAFF
. . TRBJ1-1 TRBV19 TGTGCCAGTAGTTCTAGGACTCAAGGGAAGGACACTGAAGCTTTCTTT CASSSRTQGKDTEAFF
few . TRBJ1-6 TRBV4-3 TGCGCCAGCAGCCAAGGACGAGGGGTACGGTCACCCCTCCACTTT CASSQGRGVRSPLHF
. TRBD2 TRBJ2-5 TRBV20-1 TGCAGTGCTAGAGGAGCGGGGGGCAAAGAGACCCAGTACTTC CSARGAGGKETQYF
few . TRBJ2-2 TRBV19 TGTGCCAGTAGTCTACAGGGGAACACCGGGGAGCTGTTTTTT CASSLQGNTGELFF
. . TRBJ1-5 TRBV19 TGTGCCAGTAGTATCGGGACTCATCAGCCCCAGCATTTT CASSIGTHQPQHF
. . TRBJ2-2 TRBV7-8 TGTGCCAGCAGCTCCCACTCCTCCGGACGGGGGACTACCGGGGAGCTGTTTTTT CASSSHSSGRGTTGELFF
large . TRBJ2-3 TRBV5-1 TGCGCCAGCAGCTTGAGAGGGAGTAAGGCAGATACGCAGTATTTT CASSLRGSKADTQYF
. TRBD2 TRBJ2-1 TRBV24-1 TGTGCCACCAGTGATTCAGACGGGAGGGATGACAATGAGCAGTTCTTC CATSDSDGRDDNEQFF
. . TRBJ1-1 TRBV19 TGTGCCAGCGACGACAGATACACTGAAGCTTTCTTT CASDDRYTEAFF
. . TRBJ2-1 TRBV11-2 TGTGCCAGCAGCTTCCGGCGAGACAGCTCCTACAATGAGCAGTTCTTC CASSFRRDSSYNEQFF
. . TRBJ2-7 TRBV6-1 TGTGCCAGCCATGGGGCTGGGCGACAGACACCCTACGAGCAGTACTTC CASHGAGRQTPYEQYF
. . TRBJ1-2 TRBV5-1 TGCGCCAGCAGCTTGGATGAAGGCGGCTACACCTTC CASSLDEGGYTF
hyperexpanded . TRBJ1-2 TRBV7-8 TGTGCCAGCAGCTTTAGGGAGGGCGGGTATGGCTACACCTTC CASSFREGGYGYTF
. . TRBJ1-4 TRBV29-1 TGCAGCGTTGGCAGGGTGGGAGAAAAACTGTTTTTT CSVGRVGEKLFF
. . TRBJ2-2 TRBV9 TGTGCCAGCCGTCCTAGTAACACCGGGGAGCTGTTTTTT CASRPSNTGELFF
few TRBD1 TRBJ1-2 TRBV2 TGTGCCAGCAGTGAAACCCAACTATGGGGAAGACAGGGAAAAGGTGGCTACACCTTC CASSETQLWGRQGKGGYTF
. . TRBJ2-4 TRBV6-1 TGTGCCAGCCTAGCTCCCGGGGGAACCGGCATTCAGTACTTC CASLAPGGTGIQYF
. . TRBJ2-7 TRBV15 TGTGCCACCAGCAGAGACGCGCCCGGGGGCCTCTTCCTCTCCTACGAGCAGTACTTC CATSRDAPGGLFLSYEQYF
. . TRBJ1-1 TRBV7-2 TGTGCCAGCAGCTACATATCCGAGGGAAATAAAGCTTTCTTT CASSYISEGNKAFF
few . TRBJ2-2 TRBV6-5 TGTGCCAGCAGTTCCAAGGACGGGAACACCGGGGAGCTGTTTTTT CASSSKDGNTGELFF
. . TRBJ1-2 TRBV20-1 TGCAGCGTATCCGGGCCTGGCTACACCTTC CSVSGPGYTF
once TRBD1 TRBJ2-4 TRBV10-3 TGTGCCATCAGTGGCTCCCGGACAGGGACCAAAAACATTCAGTACTTC CAISGSRTGTKNIQYF
once . TRBJ1-2 TRBV6-1 TGTGCCAGCAGTGAAGCGGGGGGGTCTCGCGGCTACACCTTC CASSEAGGSRGYTF
. . TRBJ2-3 TRBV7-2 TGTGCCAGCAGCTTAGGAGGGGTTGAGCAGTATTTT CASSLGGVEQYF
large TRBD1 TRBJ1-1 TRBV2 TGTGCCAGCTACAGGGGGAGTTGGAACACTGAAGCTTTCTTT CASYRGSWNTEAFF
. . TRBJ2-7 TRBV6-2/TRBV6-3 TGTGCCAGCAGTCAAATCCGGGACTCGCCCTACGAGCAGTACTTC CASSQIRDSPYEQYF
. . TRBJ2-1 TRBV6-1 TGTGCCAGCAGTGGTTCCACCGGGCAGTACAATGAGCAGTTCTTC CASSGSTGQYNEQFF
few TRBD1 TRBJ2-2 TRBV7-2 TGTGCCAGCAGCTCCCACAGGGGGCGGATGTCCGGGGAGCTGTTTTTT CASSSHRGRMSGELFF
. TRBD1 TRBJ1-3 TRBV7-9 TGTGCCAGCAGCTTGACCGGGACAGCGGGAAACACCATATATTTT CASSLTGTAGNTIYF
. . TRBJ1-6 TRBV5-1 TGCGCCAGCAGCCTGGGTCGGGGTTCTTCCTATAATTCACCCCTCCACTTT CASSLGRGSSYNSPLHF
once . TRBJ1-2 TRBV7-2 TGTGCCAGCAGCTCGAGGACAGCCCACTATGGCTACACCTTC CASSSRTAHYGYTF
. . TRBJ2-4 TRBV6-2/TRBV6-3 TGTGCCAGCAGTTACGGGGTTGACAAAAACATTCAGTACTTC CASSYGVDKNIQYF
. . TRBJ2-4 TRBV10-1 TGCGCCGGACGGTGGGAAATAGGAAACATTCAGTACTTC CAGRWEIGNIQYF
. . TRBJ1-2 TRBV11-1 TGTGCCAGCAGTCCCCGGAGAGCTAACTATGGCTACACCTTC CASSPRRANYGYTF
. . TRBJ1-1 TRBV27 TGTGCCAGCAGTTTAAAGTCAGGGGCCACTACTAGACTGAACACTGAAGCTTTCTTT CASSLKSGATTRLNTEAFF
few . TRBJ1-5 TRBV7-8 TGTGCCAGCAGCTACGAACAGGGTCAGCCCCAGCATTTT CASSYEQGQPQHF
. TRBD1 TRBJ2-3 TRBV7-3 TGTGCCAGCAGCTTACAGGGGGCGGGAACAGATACGCAGTATTTT CASSLQGAGTDTQYF
. . TRBJ1-5 TRBV5-3 TGTGCCAGGCTACTTCCCCCGGCCCAGCATTTT CARLLPPAQHF